Listed here is a single TCR beta chain. Its antigen is still unknown. V was shortened by 3 bases and J by 4 bases, with 8 bases between the two germline ends. Germline V gene data show CDR1 as SGDLS and CDR2 as YYNGEE. The CDR3 has 13 residues. This entry belongs to a study of T cell responses to AZD1222 COVID-19 vaccine. Study conclusions and caveats: Most donors were white British, females outnumbered males, and clonal diversity was possibly underestimated. Per reports, nearly half of all spike-specific TCRs target regions that are unmutated in variants.

Assay: immunoSEQ multiplex PCR; the TCRdb copy retains only in-frame clones and omits some. Of over 100,000 clones in the sample, roughly 86% were seen once. Sequenced material: peripheral blood, taken 28 days after the second AZD1222 dose. V and J are TRBV9 and TRBJ2-1; weak D call: TRBD1 (5 bases). This clonotype originated in an adult who received the AZD1222 COVID-19 vaccine. The CDR3 DNA is TGTGCCAGCAGCGCACAGGAGTACAATGAGCAGTTCTTC. Its translation is CASSAQEYNEQFF.